This TCR beta chain was captured in a study of blood T cell repertoires in COVID-19. Across the study: From the United States, Italy and Spain came samples of acute and convalescent COVID-19. In each case, the material was cDNA or gDNA derived from T cells, B-cell-depleted T cells, or PBMCs.

This CDR3 has 15 amino acids. Germline V gene data show CDR1 as MDHEN and CDR2 as SYDVKM. V gave up 5 bases and J gave up 5 bases; unmatched junction bases: 9. The protocol was immunoSEQ multiplex PCR, while the TCRdb copy is restricted to in-frame clones and leaves out a portion. The sample carries 150,000 to 200,000 clones, about 83% recorded once. The sample consisted of PBMCs or T cells enriched from blood (not recorded which). The TCR was taken from a woman in her 30s who had recovered from COVID-19. The V and J genes are TRBV28 and TRBJ1-1, with 9 bases fitting TRBD1. CDR3 bases: TGTGCCAGCAGTATTACAGGGGGCTCGGGAACTGAAGCTTTCTTT. This gives the protein CASSITGGSGTEAFF.